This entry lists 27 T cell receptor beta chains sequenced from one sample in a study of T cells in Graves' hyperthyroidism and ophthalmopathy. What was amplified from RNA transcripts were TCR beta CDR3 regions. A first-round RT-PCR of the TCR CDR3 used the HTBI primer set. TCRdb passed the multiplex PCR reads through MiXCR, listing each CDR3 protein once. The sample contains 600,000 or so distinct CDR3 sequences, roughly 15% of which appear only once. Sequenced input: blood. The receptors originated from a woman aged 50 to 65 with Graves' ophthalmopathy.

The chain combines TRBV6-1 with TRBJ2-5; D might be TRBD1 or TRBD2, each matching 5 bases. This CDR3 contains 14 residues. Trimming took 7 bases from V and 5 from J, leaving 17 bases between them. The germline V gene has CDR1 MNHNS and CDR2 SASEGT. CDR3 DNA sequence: TGTGCCAGCAACCTATTGGGGGACGGGGAGACCCAGTACTTC. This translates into CASNLLGDGETQYF.

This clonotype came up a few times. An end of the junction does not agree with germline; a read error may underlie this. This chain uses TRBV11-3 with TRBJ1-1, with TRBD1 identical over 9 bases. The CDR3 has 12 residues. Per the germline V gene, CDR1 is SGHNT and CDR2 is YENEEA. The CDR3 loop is CTSSPNRGHAFF. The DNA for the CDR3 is TGTACCAGCAGCCCGAACAGGGGGCACGCTTTCTTT.

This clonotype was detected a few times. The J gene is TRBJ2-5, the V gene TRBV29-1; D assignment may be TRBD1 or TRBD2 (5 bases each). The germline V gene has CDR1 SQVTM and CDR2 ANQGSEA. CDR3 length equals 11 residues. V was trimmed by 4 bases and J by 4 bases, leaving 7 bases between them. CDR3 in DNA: TGCAGCGTTGTGGGGGTAGAGACCCAGTACTTC. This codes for CSVVGVETQYF.

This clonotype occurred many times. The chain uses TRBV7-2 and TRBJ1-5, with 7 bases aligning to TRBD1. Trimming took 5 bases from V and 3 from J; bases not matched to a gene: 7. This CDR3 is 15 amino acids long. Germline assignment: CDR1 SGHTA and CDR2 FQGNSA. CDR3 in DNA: TGTGCCAGCAGCCCGGACAGGACTTCCAATCAGCCCCAGCATTTT. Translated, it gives CASSPDRTSNQPQHF.

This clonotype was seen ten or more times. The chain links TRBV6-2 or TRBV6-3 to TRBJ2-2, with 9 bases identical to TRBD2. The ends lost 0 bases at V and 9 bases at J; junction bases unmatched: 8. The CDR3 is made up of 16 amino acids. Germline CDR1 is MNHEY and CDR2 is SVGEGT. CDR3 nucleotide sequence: TGTGCCAGCAGTTACTCGAGCGGGAGGCCCTTCTGGGAGCTGTTTTTT. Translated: CASSYSSGRPFWELFF.

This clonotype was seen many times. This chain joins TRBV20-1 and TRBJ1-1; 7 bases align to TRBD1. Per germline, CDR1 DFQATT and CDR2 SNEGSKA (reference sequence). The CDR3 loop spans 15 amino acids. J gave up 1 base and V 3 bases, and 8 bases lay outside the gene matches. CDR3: CSASGAGGTNTEAFF. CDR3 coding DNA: TGCAGTGCTAGTGGGGCAGGGGGAACGAACACTGAAGCTTTCTTT.

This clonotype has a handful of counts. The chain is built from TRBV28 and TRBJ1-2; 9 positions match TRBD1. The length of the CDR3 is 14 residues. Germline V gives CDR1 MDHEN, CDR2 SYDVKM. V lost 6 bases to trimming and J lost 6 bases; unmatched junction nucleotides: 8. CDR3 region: CASRSDRGPDGYTF. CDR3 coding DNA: TGTGCCAGCAGATCGGACAGGGGTCCCGATGGCTACACCTTC.

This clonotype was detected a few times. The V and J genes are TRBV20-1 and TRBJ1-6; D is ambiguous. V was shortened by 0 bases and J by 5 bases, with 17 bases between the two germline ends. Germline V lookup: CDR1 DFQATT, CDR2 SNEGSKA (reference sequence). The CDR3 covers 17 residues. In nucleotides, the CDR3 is TGCAGTGCTAGAGATTCGTTAGCGACGATGAATAATTCACCCCTCCACTTT. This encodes CSARDSLATMNNSPLHF.

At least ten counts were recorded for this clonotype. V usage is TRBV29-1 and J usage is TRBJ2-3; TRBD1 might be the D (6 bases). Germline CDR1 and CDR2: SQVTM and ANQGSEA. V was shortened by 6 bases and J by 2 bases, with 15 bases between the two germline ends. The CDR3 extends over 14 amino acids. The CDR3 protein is CSVLVRGVTDTQYF. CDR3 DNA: TGCAGCGTCCTCGTCAGGGGAGTCACAGATACGCAGTATTTT.

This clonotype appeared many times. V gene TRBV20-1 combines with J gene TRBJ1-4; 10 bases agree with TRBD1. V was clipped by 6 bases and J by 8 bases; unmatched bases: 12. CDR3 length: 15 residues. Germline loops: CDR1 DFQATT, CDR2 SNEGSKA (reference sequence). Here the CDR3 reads CSAPPDRDRGEKLFF. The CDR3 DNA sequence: TGCAGTGCCCCACCCGACCGGGACAGGGGAGAAAAACTGTTTTTT.

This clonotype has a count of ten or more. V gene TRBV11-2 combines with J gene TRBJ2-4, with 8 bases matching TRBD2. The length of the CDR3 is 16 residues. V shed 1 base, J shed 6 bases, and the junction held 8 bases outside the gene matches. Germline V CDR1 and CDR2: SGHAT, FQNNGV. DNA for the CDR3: TGTGCCAGCAGCTTAGGAGCGGGAGAAGCTGGAAACATTCAGTACTTC. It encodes CASSLGAGEAGNIQYF.

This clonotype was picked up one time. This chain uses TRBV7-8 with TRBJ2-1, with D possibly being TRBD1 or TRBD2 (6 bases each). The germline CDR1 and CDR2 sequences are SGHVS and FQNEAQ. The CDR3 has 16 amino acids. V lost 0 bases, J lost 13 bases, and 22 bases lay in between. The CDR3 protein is CASSLARGGARGSQFF. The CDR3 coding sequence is TGTGCCAGCAGCTTAGCCAGGGGAGGAGCTAGGGGATCTCAGTTCTTC.

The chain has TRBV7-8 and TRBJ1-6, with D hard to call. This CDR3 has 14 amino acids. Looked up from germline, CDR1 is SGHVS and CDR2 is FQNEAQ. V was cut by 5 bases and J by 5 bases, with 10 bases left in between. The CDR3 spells CASSPMVNNSPLHF. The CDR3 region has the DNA TGTGCCAGCAGCCCCATGGTTAATAATTCACCCCTCCACTTT.

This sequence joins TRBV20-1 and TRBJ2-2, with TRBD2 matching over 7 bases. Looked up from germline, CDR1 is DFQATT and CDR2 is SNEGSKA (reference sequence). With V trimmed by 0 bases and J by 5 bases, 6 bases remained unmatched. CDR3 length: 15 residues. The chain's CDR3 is CSARDIGRSTGELFF. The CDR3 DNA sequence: TGCAGTGCTAGAGATATCGGGAGGTCGACCGGGGAGCTGTTTTTT.

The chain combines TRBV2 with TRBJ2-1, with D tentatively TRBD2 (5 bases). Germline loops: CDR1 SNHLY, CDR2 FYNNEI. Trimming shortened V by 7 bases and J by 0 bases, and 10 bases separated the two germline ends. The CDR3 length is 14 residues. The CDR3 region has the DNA TGTGCCAGCACTTTTACTAGCTCCTACAATGAGCAGTTCTTC. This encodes CASTFTSSYNEQFF.

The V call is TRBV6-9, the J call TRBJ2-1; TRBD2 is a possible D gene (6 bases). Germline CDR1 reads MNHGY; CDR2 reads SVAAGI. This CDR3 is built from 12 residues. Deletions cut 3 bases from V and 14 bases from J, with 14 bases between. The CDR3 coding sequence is TGTGCCAGCAGTTACAGGACGGGAGTGGAGTTCTTC. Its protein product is CASSYRTGVEFF.

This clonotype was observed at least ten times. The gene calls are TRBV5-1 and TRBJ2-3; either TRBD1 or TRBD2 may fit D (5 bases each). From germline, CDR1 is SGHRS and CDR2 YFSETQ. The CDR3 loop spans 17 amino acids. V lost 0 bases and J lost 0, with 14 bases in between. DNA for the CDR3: TGCGCCAGCAGCTTGGTAGCGACAGTTCCAAGCACAGATACGCAGTATTTT. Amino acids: CASSLVATVPSTDTQYF.

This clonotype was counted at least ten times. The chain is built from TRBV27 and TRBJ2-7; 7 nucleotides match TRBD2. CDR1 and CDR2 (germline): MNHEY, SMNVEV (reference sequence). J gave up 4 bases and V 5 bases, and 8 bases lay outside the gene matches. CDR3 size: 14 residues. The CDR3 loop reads CASSLRGSFYEQYF. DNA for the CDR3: TGTGCCAGCAGTCTCCGCGGGAGTTTTTACGAGCAGTACTTC.

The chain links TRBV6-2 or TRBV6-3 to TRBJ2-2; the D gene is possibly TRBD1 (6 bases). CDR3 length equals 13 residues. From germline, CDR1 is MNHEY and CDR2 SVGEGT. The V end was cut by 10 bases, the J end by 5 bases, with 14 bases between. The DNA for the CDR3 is TGTGCCATCGAGGGGGAAACTACCGGGGAGCTGTTTTTT. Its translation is CAIEGETTGELFF.

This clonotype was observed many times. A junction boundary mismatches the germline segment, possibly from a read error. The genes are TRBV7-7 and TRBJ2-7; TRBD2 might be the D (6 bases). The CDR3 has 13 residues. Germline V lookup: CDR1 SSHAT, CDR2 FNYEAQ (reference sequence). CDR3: CASSLAEVGEQYF. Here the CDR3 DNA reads TGTGCTAGCAGCTTAGCGGAGGTTGGGGAGCAGTACTTC.

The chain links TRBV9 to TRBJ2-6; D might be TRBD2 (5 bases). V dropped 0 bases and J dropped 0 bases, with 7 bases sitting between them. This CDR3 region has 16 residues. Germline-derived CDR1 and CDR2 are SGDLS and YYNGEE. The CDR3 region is CASSVGRGSGANVLTF. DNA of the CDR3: TGTGCCAGCAGCGTAGGCCGGGGCTCTGGGGCCAACGTCCTGACTTTC. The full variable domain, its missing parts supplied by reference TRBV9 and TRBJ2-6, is DSGVTQTPKHLITATGQRVTLRCSPRSGDLSVYWYQQSLDQGLQFLIQYYNGEERAKGNILERFSAQQFPDLHSELNLSSLELGDSALYFCASSVGRGSGANVLTFGAGSRLTVL.

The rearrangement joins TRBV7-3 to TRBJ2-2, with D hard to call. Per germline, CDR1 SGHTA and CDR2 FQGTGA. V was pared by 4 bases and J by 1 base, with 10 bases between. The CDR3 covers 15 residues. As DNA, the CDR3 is TGTGCCAGCAGCTCCCCCACTGGGAACACCGGGGAGCTGTTTTTT. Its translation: CASSSPTGNTGELFF. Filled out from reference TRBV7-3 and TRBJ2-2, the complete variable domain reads GAGVSQTPSNKVTEKGKYVELRCDPISGHTALYWYRQSLGQGPEFLIYFQGTGAADDSGLPNDRFFAVRPEGSVSTLKIQRTERGDSAVYLCASSSPTGNTGELFFGEGSRLTVL.

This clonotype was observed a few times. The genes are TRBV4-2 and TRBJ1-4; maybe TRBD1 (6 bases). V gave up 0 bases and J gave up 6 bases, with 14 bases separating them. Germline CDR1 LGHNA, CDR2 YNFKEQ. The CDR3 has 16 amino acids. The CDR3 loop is CASSQDERTVHEKLFF. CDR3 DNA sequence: TGTGCCAGCAGCCAAGATGAGAGGACAGTACATGAAAAACTGTTTTTT.

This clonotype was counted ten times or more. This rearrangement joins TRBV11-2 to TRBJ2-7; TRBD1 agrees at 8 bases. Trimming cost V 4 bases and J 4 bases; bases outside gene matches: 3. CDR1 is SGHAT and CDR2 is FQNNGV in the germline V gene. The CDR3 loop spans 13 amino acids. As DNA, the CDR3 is TGTGCCAGCAGCTACGGACAGGGATACGAGCAGTACTTC. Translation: CASSYGQGYEQYF.

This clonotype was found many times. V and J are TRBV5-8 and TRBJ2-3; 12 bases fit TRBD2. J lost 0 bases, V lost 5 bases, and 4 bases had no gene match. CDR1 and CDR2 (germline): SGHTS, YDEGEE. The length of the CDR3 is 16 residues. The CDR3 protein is CASSIGTSGSTDTQYF. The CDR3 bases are TGTGCCAGCAGTATTGGGACTAGCGGGAGCACAGATACGCAGTATTTT.

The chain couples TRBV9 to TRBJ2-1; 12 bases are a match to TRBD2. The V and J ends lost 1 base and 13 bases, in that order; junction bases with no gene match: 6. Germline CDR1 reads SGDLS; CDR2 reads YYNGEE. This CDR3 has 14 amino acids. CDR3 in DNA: TGTGCCAGCAGCGTATGGACTAGCGGGAACTCCCAGTTCTTC. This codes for CASSVWTSGNSQFF. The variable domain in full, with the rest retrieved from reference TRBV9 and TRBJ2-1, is DSGVTQTPKHLITATGQRVTLRCSPRSGDLSVYWYQQSLDQGLQFLIQYYNGEERAKGNILERFSAQQFPDLHSELNLSSLELGDSALYFCASSVWTSGNSQFFGPGTRLTVL.

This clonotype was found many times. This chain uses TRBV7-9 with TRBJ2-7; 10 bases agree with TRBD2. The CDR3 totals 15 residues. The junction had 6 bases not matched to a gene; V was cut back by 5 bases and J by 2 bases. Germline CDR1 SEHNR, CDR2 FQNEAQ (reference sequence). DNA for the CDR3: TGTGCCAGCAGCCCCGGACTAGCGGAACCCTACGAGCAGTACTTC. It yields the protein CASSPGLAEPYEQYF.